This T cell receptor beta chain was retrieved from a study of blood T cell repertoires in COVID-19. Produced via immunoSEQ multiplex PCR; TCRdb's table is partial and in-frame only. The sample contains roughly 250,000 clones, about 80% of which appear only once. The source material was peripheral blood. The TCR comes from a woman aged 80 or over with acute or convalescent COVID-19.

CDR3 sequence reads: CARGLAGPTQYF. CDR3 sequence (DNA): TGTGCCAGGGGACTAGCGGGACCTACGCAGTATTTT. J is TRBJ2-3 and V is TRBV30; 13 bases are a match to TRBD2. Germline lookup yields CDR1 GTSNPN and CDR2 SVGIG (reference sequence). The CDR3 has 12 amino acids. V gave up 8 bases and J gave up 8 bases; unmatched junction bases: 4.